One sample yielded the 30 T cell receptor beta chains listed below, sequenced in a study of OX40 agonist ivuxolimab in advanced cancers. TCRdb's copy holds only in-frame clones and misses some; the assay was immunoSEQ multiplex PCR. This repertoire shows 70,000 or so clones, approximately 86% found once; its top ten account for approximately 2.6%. The sample here was CD4+ or CD8+ T cells sorted from blood, taken in a trial of the OX40 agonist ivuxolimab. These receptors were taken from an adult with an advanced solid tumor such as melanoma, head and neck, liver or kidney cancer.

V is TRBV28 and J is TRBJ1-1, with D possibly matching TRBD1 (5 bases). V shed 10 bases and J shed 3 bases, with 15 bases lying between them. CDR1 and CDR2 (germline): MDHEN, SYDVKM. The CDR3 covers 13 residues. CDR3 nucleotide sequence: TGTGCCACCGACCCCCCAGGGTACACTGAAGCTTTCTTT. The encoded protein is CATDPPGYTEAFF. Full variable domain (remainder filled in from reference TRBV28 and TRBJ1-1): DVKVTQSSRYLVKRTGEKVFLECVQDMDHENMFWYRQDPGLGLRLIYFSYDVKMKEKGDIPEGYSVSREKKERFSLILESASTNQTSMYLCATDPPGYTEAFFGQGTRLTVV.

The gene calls are TRBV7-2 and TRBJ2-7; TRBD1 matches at 8 bases. This CDR3 spans 16 amino acids. V was clipped by 6 bases and J by 4 bases; unmatched bases: 14. Germline values: CDR1 SGHTA, CDR2 FQGNSA. Here the CDR3 reads CASRRGTDRVRYEQYF. CDR3 bases: TGTGCCAGCAGGCGGGGAACGGACAGGGTTCGTTACGAGCAGTACTTC.

CDR3 amino acids: CASSQLDRDNEQFF. The CDR3 DNA reads TGTGCCAGCAGCCAATTAGACAGAGACAATGAGCAGTTCTTC. J is TRBJ2-1 and V is TRBV16, with D possibly matching TRBD1 (5 bases). CDR3 length: 14 residues. CDR1 and CDR2 (germline): KGHSY, FQNENV. V shed 1 base and J shed 5 bases, with 9 bases lying between them.

The rearrangement joins TRBV2 to TRBJ1-1, with no clear D. Trimming stripped 4 bases from V and 0 bases from J, with 9 bases between. The V gene's germline CDR1 is SNHLY and CDR2 FYNNEI. There are 14 residues in the CDR3. CDR3 coding DNA: TGTGCCAGCAGTGGGTCCAGCATGAACACTGAAGCTTTCTTT. Protein sequence: CASSGSSMNTEAFF.

The count of this clone is one. This sequence joins TRBV7-7 and TRBJ2-1, with TRBD1 as a possible D gene (5 bases). V was trimmed by 5 bases and J by 7 bases, leaving 9 bases between them. Germline values: CDR1 SSHAT, CDR2 FNYEAQ (reference sequence). The CDR3 is made up of 12 amino acids. The CDR3 nucleotides are TGTGCCAGCAGCCTTACAGGAAATGAGCAGTTCTTC. As protein: CASSLTGNEQFF.

The chain is built from TRBV7-3 and TRBJ2-3; 8 bases are shared with TRBD2. CDR1 is SGHTA and CDR2 is FQGTGA in the germline V gene. Trimming cost V 5 bases and J 0 bases; bases outside gene matches: 1. CDR3 size: 14 residues. The CDR3 DNA reads TGTGCCAGCAGCATAGCGGGAAGCACAGATACGCAGTATTTT. Translating it yields CASSIAGSTDTQYF.

The rearrangement uses TRBV19 and TRBJ1-1, with D possibly matching TRBD1 (6 bases). This CDR3 region has 16 residues. The germline V and J ends were trimmed by 1 base and 0 bases, with 12 bases remaining between them. Looked up from germline, CDR1 is LNHDA and CDR2 is SQIVND (reference sequence). CDR3 coding DNA: TGTGCCAGTAGTATAGTTGGGGGGCGGCTGAACACTGAAGCTTTCTTT. Translated: CASSIVGGRLNTEAFF.

The chain carries TRBV6-5 and TRBJ1-6, with a weak D call TRBD1 (5 bases). Germline CDR1 is MNHEY and CDR2 is SVGAGI. V was pared by 2 bases and J by 0 bases, with 8 bases between. The CDR3 runs 16 residues. The CDR3 protein is CASSYGQGSYNSPLHF. CDR3 in DNA: TGTGCCAGCAGTTACGGCCAGGGCTCCTATAATTCACCCCTCCACTTT.

The J gene is TRBJ2-5, the V gene TRBV28; D gene unclear. This CDR3 is built from 12 residues. V dropped 2 bases and J dropped 4 bases, with 5 bases sitting between them. From germline, CDR1 is MDHEN and CDR2 SYDVKM. CDR3 sequence (DNA): TGTGCCAGCAGTTTACCCACAGAGACCCAGTACTTC. Encoded protein: CASSLPTETQYF.

The chain carries TRBV7-2 and TRBJ1-5, with 7 bases that match TRBD1. Germline loops: CDR1 SGHTA, CDR2 FQGNSA. With V trimmed by 5 bases and J by 0 bases, 10 bases remained unmatched. CDR3 length: 17 amino acids. CDR3 protein: CASSGLMGQNSNQPQHF. As DNA, the CDR3 is TGTGCCAGCAGCGGATTGATGGGACAGAATAGCAATCAGCCCCAGCATTTT.

The chain combines TRBV5-4 with TRBJ2-7; 9 bases map to TRBD1. The CDR3 loop spans 15 amino acids. Germline CDR1 SGHNT, CDR2 YYREEE (reference sequence). V was clipped by 4 bases and J by 3 bases; unmatched bases: 8. CDR3 sequence reads: CASSQGTGLDYEQYF. CDR3 DNA sequence: TGTGCCAGCAGCCAAGGGACAGGGCTAGACTACGAGCAGTACTTC.

This clone appeared once. The chain recombines TRBV19 with TRBJ2-1; 9 nucleotides agree with TRBD2. Germline CDR1 LNHDA, CDR2 SQIVND (reference sequence). Germline trimming cut 1 base from V and 2 bases from J; bases unmatched to any gene: 3. This CDR3 has 16 residues. CDR3 nucleotides: TGTGCCAGTAGTATAGGGGCGGGGGGGCCCTACAATGAGCAGTTCTTC. Encoded protein: CASSIGAGGPYNEQFF.

V and J are TRBV29-1 and TRBJ2-1, with 14 bases lining up with TRBD2. The CDR3 is made up of 14 amino acids. CDR1 SQVTM and CDR2 ANQGSEA come from the germline V gene. Unmatched junction bases numbered 10, after V lost 8 bases and J lost 10 bases. CDR3 coding DNA: TGCAGCACGAAGACTAGCGGGGGGGCCCGGGAGCAGTTCTTC. Translation: CSTKTSGGAREQFF.

The rearrangement joins TRBV5-4 to TRBJ2-3; unclear D gene. Germline values: CDR1 SGHNT, CDR2 YYREEE (reference sequence). The CDR3 loop spans 11 amino acids. V was pared by 1 base and J by 6 bases, with 3 bases between. CDR3 region: CASSLLDTQYF. The CDR3, as DNA: TGTGCCAGCAGCTTGTTGGATACGCAGTATTTT.

The rearrangement joins TRBV9 to TRBJ1-1; TRBD1 matches at 7 bases. Germline-derived CDR1 and CDR2 are SGDLS and YYNGEE. The CDR3 is made up of 16 amino acids. V dropped 1 base and J dropped 5; count of bases not matched to a gene: 11. CDR3 protein: CASSVLHSGGQTEAFF. The CDR3 DNA is TGTGCCAGCAGCGTACTGCATTCAGGGGGGCAGACTGAAGCTTTCTTT.

The V call is TRBV10-2, the J call TRBJ2-5; no firm D call. CDR3 length: 11 amino acids. Trimming stripped 2 bases from V and 5 bases from J, with 3 bases between. CDR1 is WSHSY and CDR2 is SAAADI in the germline V gene. CDR3 sequence: CASSERETQYF. The CDR3 nucleotides read TGCGCCAGCAGTGAGAGGGAGACCCAGTACTTC.

The chain uses TRBV19 and TRBJ2-5, with D possibly matching TRBD1 (7 bases). Germline CDR1 and CDR2: LNHDA and SQIVND (reference sequence). The CDR3 spans 17 residues. Trimming took off 0 bases at V and 5 bases at J, with 19 bases between the two ends. CDR3 nucleotides: TGTGCCAGTAGTATAGAAGGGAGGAGGGGGACAGAGGAGACCCAGTACTTC. This sequence encodes CASSIEGRRGTEETQYF.

This chain links TRBV19 with TRBJ2-5; TRBD2 aligns across 7 bases. V was pared by 3 bases and J by 4 bases, with 5 bases of the junction left unmatched. The CDR3 spans 14 residues. Germline V lookup: CDR1 LNHDA, CDR2 SQIVND (reference sequence). The CDR3 loop is CASSMREGGETQYF. The CDR3 nucleotides are TGTGCCAGTAGTATGAGGGAGGGCGGAGAGACCCAGTACTTC. Full variable domain (outside the CDR3, taken from reference TRBV19 and TRBJ2-5): DGGITQSPKYLFRKEGQNVTLSCEQNLNHDAMYWYRQDPGQGLRLIYYSQIVNDFQKGDIAEGYSVSREKKESFPLTVTSAQKNPTAFYLCASSMREGGETQYFGPGTRLLVL.

There are a few counts of this clone. This specimen includes other DNA sequences encoding the same CDR3. J is TRBJ2-3 and V is TRBV27, with TRBD2 matching over 10 bases. CDR1 and CDR2 (germline): MNHEY, SMNVEV (reference sequence). After removal of 4 bases from V and 4 bases from J, the junction contained 5 bases not matched to a gene. This CDR3 has 15 residues. The CDR3 bases are TGTGCCAGCAGTTCCCAGCGGGAGGGCCCAGATACGCAGTATTTT. It is translated as CASSSQREGPDTQYF.

The V and J genes are TRBV6-5 and TRBJ1-3; D may be TRBD1 (6 bases). V was trimmed by 8 bases and J by 0 bases, leaving 11 bases between them. CDR1 MNHEY and CDR2 SVGAGI come from the germline V gene. This CDR3 comprises 14 residues. This CDR3 reads CASGGALSGNTIYF. CDR3 DNA: TGTGCCAGCGGGGGGGCTCTCTCTGGAAACACCATATATTTT.

The chain links TRBV19 to TRBJ2-5; perhaps TRBD2 as D (6 bases). CDR1 and CDR2 (germline): LNHDA, SQIVND (reference sequence). V lost 3 bases, J lost 4 bases, and 6 bases lay in between. This CDR3 is 12 amino acids long. This CDR3 reads CASSMGGETQYF. The CDR3 coding sequence is TGTGCCAGTAGTATGGGGGGAGAGACCCAGTACTTC.

The chain employs TRBV6-5 and TRBJ2-5; D is possibly TRBD1 or TRBD2 (5 bases each). This CDR3 spans 13 amino acids. With 2 bases removed from V and 4 bases from J, the gap between germline ends came to 8 bases. Germline CDR1 and CDR2: MNHEY and SVGAGI. This CDR3 is CASSYEGRETQYF. CDR3 DNA: TGTGCCAGCAGTTACGAGGGGCGAGAGACCCAGTACTTC.

The chain is built from TRBV6-5 and TRBJ2-7, with 9 bases lining up with TRBD1. In germline, CDR1 is MNHEY, CDR2 SVGAGI. This CDR3 comprises 14 residues. With 2 bases clipped from V and 6 bases from J, the junction kept 5 bases outside the gene matches. The CDR3, as DNA: TGTGCCAGCAGTTACGCGGGACAGGGTACCGAGCAGTACTTC. Protein sequence: CASSYAGQGTEQYF.

This chain links TRBV4-2 with TRBJ2-7; TRBD1 aligns across 9 bases. The CDR3 spans 17 residues. The J segment lost 2 bases and the V segment lost 0 bases, leaving 8 bases of the junction unmatched. CDR1 is LGHNA and CDR2 is YNFKEQ in the germline V gene. The CDR3 spells CASSQEYTGGFPYEQYF. Written as DNA, the CDR3 is TGTGCCAGCAGCCAAGAATATACAGGGGGCTTCCCCTACGAGCAGTACTTC.

This clone came up once. CDR3 loop: CASSEIGGRAGDTQYF. The CDR3 DNA reads TGTGCCAGCAGTGAGATCGGCGGGAGGGCTGGAGATACGCAGTATTTT. The chain joins TRBV25-1 to TRBJ2-3; 9 bases are a match to TRBD2. The V segment lost 3 bases and the J segment 5 bases; nucleotides outside the gene matches: 9. The CDR3 spans 16 residues. Germline V gives CDR1 MGHDK, CDR2 SYGVNS.

The chain is built from TRBV28 and TRBJ1-5; tentatively, D is TRBD1 (6 bases). Deletions cut 6 bases from V and 16 bases from J, with 19 bases between. The germline V gene has CDR1 MDHEN and CDR2 SYDVKM. There are 12 residues in the CDR3. CDR3 loop: CASSFPGGGVHF. CDR3 coding DNA: TGTGCCAGCAGCTTTCCCGGGGGGGGCGTCCATTTT.

The chain has TRBV11-2 and TRBJ2-7; maybe TRBD1 (8 bases). Germline CDR1 reads SGHAT; CDR2 reads FQNNGV. The V end lost 3 bases, the J end lost 6 bases, and 18 bases lay between the germline ends. The CDR3 is 15 amino acids. CDR3 sequence (DNA): TGTGCCAGCAGCTTCGACAGGGGAGGGAATTCCGAGCAGTACTTC. Translated, it gives CASSFDRGGNSEQYF.

The chain employs TRBV11-2 and TRBJ2-7; 10 bases map to TRBD2. J gave up 2 bases and V 3 bases, and 1 base lay outside the gene matches. Germline V gene sequence: CDR1 SGHAT, CDR2 FQNNGV. The CDR3 length is 14 residues. The CDR3 reads CASSFTSGAYEQYF. The CDR3 bases are TGTGCCAGCAGCTTTACTAGCGGGGCCTACGAGCAGTACTTC.

The chain uses TRBV7-2 and TRBJ2-1, with 7 nucleotides matching TRBD2. Germline values: CDR1 SGHTA, CDR2 FQGNSA. The CDR3 is 14 residues long. The ends lost 3 bases at V and 7 bases at J; junction bases unmatched: 6. The CDR3 nucleotides are TGTGCCAGCAGCTTTGAGCGGGGTTTAAATGAGCAGTTCTTC. This sequence encodes CASSFERGLNEQFF.

V gene TRBV30 combines with J gene TRBJ1-2; no definite D call. The germline V gene has CDR1 GTSNPN and CDR2 SVGIG (reference sequence). This CDR3 has 12 amino acids. Trimming cost V 2 bases and J 6 bases, with 10 bases left between them. The CDR3 spells CAWSSGFDGYTF. The CDR3 coding sequence is TGTGCCTGGAGTTCCGGTTTTGATGGCTACACCTTC.